The 12 T cell receptor beta chains listed next were all sequenced from one sample in a study of blood T cells in healthy people across ages. PCR was performed a second time for about 7 to 11 cycles using a sample-barcoded 5' primer and a J-beta primer mix. One entry per CDR3 protein, called by TCRdb with MiXCR from the 5' RACE reads. The table includes 1.4 million to 1.5 million distinct CDR3 sequences, 40% to 50% detected once. The source material was blood. The receptors were gathered from a woman younger than 35 in good health.

This clonotype was seen more than once but under ten times. The genes are TRBV11-2 and TRBJ2-1; 7 bases match TRBD2. Germline CDR1 SGHAT, CDR2 FQNNGV. There are 15 residues in the CDR3. The trim removed 6 bases at V and 6 bases at J, leaving 11 bases unmatched. CDR3 DNA: TGTGCCAGCAGATCACTTCGGGGACTAATCAATGAGCAGTTCTTC. As protein: CASRSLRGLINEQFF.

Only a few counts were recorded for this clonotype. The chain uses TRBV2 and TRBJ2-4; D not resolved. V was clipped by 6 bases and J by 0 bases, with 12 bases between them. CDR1 is SNHLY, CDR2 FYNNEI, per germline. The CDR3 covers 15 residues. CDR3 DNA sequence: TGTGCCAGCAGGTTGGCCACACTAGCCAAAAACATTCAGTACTTC. Translating it yields CASRLATLAKNIQYF.

A note on this clonotype: A much larger clone differs from this one at a single base, so this may be a read error. The chain recombines TRBV9 with TRBJ2-3, with D maybe TRBD2 (6 bases). Germline CDR1 and CDR2: SGDLS and YYNGEE. This CDR3 spans 15 amino acids. With 0 bases removed from V and 1 base from J, the gap between germline ends came to 9 bases. CDR3 sequence reads: CASSVGVAGTDTQYF. The DNA for the CDR3 is TGTGCCAGCAGCGTAGGGGTAGCGGGCACAGATACGCAGTATTTT.

J is TRBJ2-4 and V is TRBV12-5; tentatively, D is TRBD1 or TRBD2 (5 bases each). The J call may not be correct, given that the DNA end is closer to TRBJ2-7. The CDR3 extends over 16 amino acids. Germline V gene sequence: CDR1 LGHNT, CDR2 FRNRAP. The DNA of the CDR3 is TGTGCTAGTGGTTTGAGAATCGGGACGGGGAGCTACGAGCAGTACTTC. Its protein product is CASGLRIGTGSYEQYF.

This clonotype has just a few counts. The chain carries TRBV4-1 and TRBJ2-5; 9 bases match TRBD1. V lost 2 bases to trimming and J lost 3 bases; unmatched junction nucleotides: 1. Germline lookup yields CDR1 MGHRA and CDR2 YSYEKL. The CDR3 extends over 14 amino acids. Here the CDR3 DNA reads TGCGCCAGCAGCCAAAGGACAGGGGAAGAGACCCAGTACTTC. Translating it yields CASSQRTGEETQYF.

J is TRBJ1-2 and V is TRBV4-1; D possibly corresponds to TRBD1 (5 bases). The germline V and J ends were trimmed by 1 base and 4 bases, with 16 bases remaining between them. The CDR3 runs 16 residues. From germline, CDR1 is MGHRA and CDR2 YSYEKL. CDR3 loop: CASSQGGAGGGYGYTF. The DNA of the CDR3 is TGCGCCAGCAGCCAAGGGGGCGCGGGGGGAGGCTATGGCTACACCTTC.

The chain links TRBV5-1 to TRBJ2-1, with TRBD2 matching over 7 bases. The CDR3 loop spans 13 amino acids. The J segment lost 15 bases and the V segment lost 5 bases, leaving 14 bases of the junction unmatched. Looked up from germline, CDR1 is SGHRS and CDR2 is YFSETQ. CDR3 DNA sequence: TGCGCCAGCAGAAGTATCGGGAGGATTGGTACGTTCTTC. Translation gives CASRSIGRIGTFF.

This clonotype was detected once. DNA for the CDR3: TGTGCCAGCAAAGGTGCGTTTCCTGAAGCTTTCTTT. Translating gives CASKGAFPEAFF. This rearrangement joins TRBV27 to TRBJ1-1; D unclear. Germline CDR1 MNHEY, CDR2 SMNVEV (reference sequence). Trimming cost V 7 bases and J 6 bases, with 12 bases left between them. The CDR3 totals 12 residues.

This chain links TRBV10-3 with TRBJ2-1, with 11 bases fitting TRBD2. This CDR3 comprises 16 residues. Germline assignment: CDR1 ENHRY and CDR2 SYGVKD. V was clipped by 4 bases and J by 8 bases; unmatched bases: 10. The CDR3 spells CAISGQLAGGLHEQFF. Written as DNA, the CDR3 is TGTGCCATCAGTGGTCAGCTAGCGGGAGGTTTGCATGAGCAGTTCTTC.

The V and J genes are TRBV7-2 and TRBJ1-1, with D unresolved. With 7 bases removed from V and 1 base from J, the gap between germline ends came to 13 bases. The germline V gene encodes CDR1 SGHTA and CDR2 FQGNSA. CDR3 length equals 14 residues. CDR3 sequence reads: CASTPQVSNTEAFF. CDR3 bases: TGTGCCAGCACCCCTCAGGTCTCGAACACTGAAGCTTTCTTT. Full variable domain (remainder filled in from reference TRBV7-2 and TRBJ1-1): GAGVSQSPSNKVTEKGKDVELRCDPISGHTALYWYRQSLGQGLEFLIYFQGNSAPDKSGLPSDRFSAERTGGSVSTLTIQRTQQEDSAVYLCASTPQVSNTEAFFGQGTRLTVV.

The chain links TRBV15 to TRBJ1-2; D is uncertain. In germline, CDR1 is LNHNV, CDR2 YYDKDF (reference sequence). Trimming took 0 bases from V and 7 from J, leaving 9 bases between them. CDR3 length: 13 amino acids. The CDR3 coding sequence is TGTGCCACCAGCAGAGATAGCGATAGTGGCTACACCTTC. Translating it yields CATSRDSDSGYTF. Complete variable domain (other parts from reference TRBV15 and TRBJ1-2): DAMVIQNPRYQVTQFGKPVTLSCSQTLNHNVMYWYQQKSSQAPKLLFHYYDKDFNNEADTPDNFQSRRPNTSFCFLDIRSPGLGDTAMYLCATSRDSDSGYTFGSGTRLTVV.

A note on this clonotype: With a much larger clone just one base away, this may be a read error. This rearrangement joins TRBV4-2 to TRBJ2-7; D ambiguous. V lost 3 bases and J 7 bases, leaving 13 bases between the germline ends. Germline-derived CDR1 and CDR2 are LGHNA and YNFKEQ. CDR3 length: 13 amino acids. The CDR3 bases are TGTGCCAGCAGCCATGTAGCTTATCCTGAGCAGTACTTC. It is translated as CASSHVAYPEQYF.